Sequencing of this T cell receptor beta chain was carried out in a study of blood T cell repertoires in COVID-19 (dated by TCRdb to 2019 to 2021). In terms of the full investigation: The collaborator samples originated in the United States, Italy and Spain and spanned the acute and convalescent phases of COVID-19. The material from the prospective study consisted of cDNA or gDNA derived from T cells, B-cell-depleted T cells, or PBMCs. The dataset comprised deeply sampled blood TCRbeta repertoires from subjects exposed to, actively infected with, or recovered from COVID-19. The repertoires were released in a freely available public database meant as a resource for research on the immune response to SARS-CoV-2. Samples were obtained from the ongoing ImmuneRACE study (first 160 participants) and from about 1,300 subjects provided by 6 global collaborators. The sample metadata nearly always contained a de-identified subject ID, COVID-19 status, age in years and sex. Where available, HLA class I and class II types were obtained from metadata supplied by the sample provider rather than from assay-based typing.

A second Seattle source provided samples from volunteer blood donors who had recovered from COVID-19. Whole blood was collected in K2EDTA tubes by collaborating institutions according to the institutions' own protocols. For TCRbeta analysis, collaborator samples were shipped as frozen whole blood, as isolated PBMCs, or as DNA extracted from either sample type. Points on this clone: Its cognate antigen has yet to be identified. No much larger clone is present one base from it, and per-base qualities are unavailable.

What the authors observed across the whole study: The quantity of clinical and demographic metadata differed by source and by participant and was supplied without curation.

The CDR3 numbers 13 residues from cysteine through phenylalanine. Kept here is only the CDR3 DNA, which spans 39 bases and is read in frame from base 1. CDR1 is given as SNHLY and CDR2 as FYNNEI, both from the germline V gene. V gives up 10 bases and J gives up 2 bases, and the segment between their germline ends measures 14 bases. TCRbeta CDR3 regions were amplified from genomic DNA using the immunoSEQ Assay, a bias-controlled multiplex PCR. In the source study's methods: The number of nucleated cells in each sample was estimated from the amplification of reference gene primers within the assay. Sequence reads were collapsed and filtered to measure the absolute abundance of every unique TCRbeta CDR3 rearrangement. For each sample, productive Simpson clonality was calculated as the square root of Simpson's diversity index across productive rearrangements. TCRdb holds this immuneACCESS table with in-frame rearrangements only. Some clones are missing; in checked studies, unresolved V genes explain under half, and the rest has no known cause. V and J calls plus clone size are reproduced from that table; the DNA served to infer D and trimming. The sample profile shows about 240,000 clones; over 80% of them were found once. The top ten clones comprise roughly 2% of the sample.

This sequence was found in a man younger than 40 who had recovered from COVID-19. The sequence is built from TRBV2 and TRBJ1-1; a tentative D call is TRBD1 (5 bases match). Input material: peripheral blood. The nucleotide sequence reads TGTGCCATCCAAGGGGCGGAAAACACTGAAGCTTTCTTT. Its translation reads: CAIQGAENTEAFF.